The 14 T cell receptor beta chains below come from one sample, sequenced in a study of T cells after yellow fever vaccination. TCRdb redid the calling of the 5' RACE reads with MiXCR, one entry per CDR3 protein. The data show 300,000 to 350,000 distinct CDR3 sequences, with roughly 7.5% seen just once and 17% held by the top ten. The specimen was PBMCs, collected about 49 days after the first yellow fever vaccination. The receptors derive from a man younger than 35 who received the YFV17D yellow fever vaccine.

This clonotype was counted between two and nine times. The chain recombines TRBV18 with TRBJ2-7, with 12 bases fitting TRBD2. Germline V gene sequence: CDR1 KGHSH, CDR2 LQKENI. V shed 3 bases, J shed 2 bases, and the junction held 5 bases outside the gene matches. The CDR3 runs to 16 residues. In nucleotides, the CDR3 is TGTGCCAGCTCACCCCGGACTAGCGGGACCACCTACGAGCAGTACGTC. As protein: CASSPRTSGTTYEQYV.

This clonotype was detected many times. The V and J genes are TRBV5-6 and TRBJ2-7; tentative D call: TRBD1 (5 bases). V was pared by 0 bases and J by 4 bases, with 8 bases between. The CDR3 is 13 amino acids. Germline CDR1 SGHDT, CDR2 YYEEEE. The CDR3 bases are TGTGCCAGCAGCTTGGGGACACCTTACGAGCAGTACTTC. Translating gives CASSLGTPYEQYF.

This clonotype was recorded a few times. J is TRBJ2-3 and V is TRBV6-1; D is perhaps TRBD2 (6 bases). The germline CDR1 and CDR2 sequences are MNHNS and SASEGT. The CDR3 is made up of 17 amino acids. V lost 0 bases to trimming and J lost 6 bases, with 19 bases between them. Here the CDR3 reads CASSEAAGLGPGDTQYF. The CDR3 region has the DNA TGTGCCAGCAGTGAAGCCGCGGGACTCGGACCCGGGGATACGCAGTATTTT.

There are many counts of this clonotype. The CDR3 loop is CASSYIGGTEAFF. The CDR3 DNA sequence: TGTGCCAGCAGTTACATCGGGGGGACTGAAGCTTTCTTT. This chain connects TRBV6-2 or TRBV6-3 to TRBJ1-1, with a possible D match to TRBD1 (5 bases). Trimming took 2 bases from V and 5 from J, leaving 9 bases between them. This CDR3 has 13 residues. CDR1 is MNHEY and CDR2 is SVGEGT in the germline V gene.

This clonotype was counted a few times. The chain combines TRBV19 with TRBJ1-1, with D hard to call. CDR1 and CDR2 from the germline V gene are LNHDA and SQIVND (reference sequence). V was clipped by 8 bases and J by 4 bases, with 8 bases between them. The CDR3 extends over 11 amino acids. The DNA for the CDR3 is TGTGCCAGTCAGGTGAGCACTGAAGCTTTCTTT. Protein sequence: CASQVSTEAFF.

The chain recombines TRBV4-3 with TRBJ2-1; tentative D call: TRBD2 (6 bases). The germline gives CDR1 LGHNA, CDR2 YSLEER. Between the trimmed V and J ends, which lost 4 bases and 0 bases, there was a span of 16 bases. The length of the CDR3 is 17 residues. CDR3 bases: TGCGCCAGCAGCCTCTCTCTAGCGAGCAGCTCCTACAATGAGCAGTTCTTC. Translation: CASSLSLASSSYNEQFF.

This clonotype was counted between two and nine times. V usage is TRBV10-1 and J usage is TRBJ2-7; 10 nucleotides align to TRBD1. This CDR3 is built from 14 residues. Per germline, CDR1 WNHNN and CDR2 SYGVQD (reference sequence). Unmatched junction bases numbered 6, after V lost 3 bases and J lost 7 bases. The CDR3 loop is CASSDGTGEREQYF. The CDR3 region has the DNA TGCGCCAGCAGTGATGGGACAGGGGAGCGGGAGCAGTACTTC.

This clonotype was recorded many times. CDR3 nucleotides: TGTGCAAGCGCCCGTGCGGAGTACAATGAGCAGTTCTTC. Translating gives CASARAEYNEQFF. This chain links TRBV7-2 with TRBJ2-1; D gene uncertain. This CDR3 has 13 amino acids. Germline V gene lookup returns CDR1 SGHTA and CDR2 FQGNSA. The full variable domain, its missing parts supplied by reference TRBV7-2 and TRBJ2-1, is GAGVSQSPSNKVTEKGKDVELRCDPISGHTALYWYRQSLGQGLEFLIYFQGNSAPDKSGLPSDRFSAERTGGSVSTLTIQRTQQEDSAVYLCASARAEYNEQFFGPGTRLTVL.

This clonotype has only a few counts. The chain recombines TRBV5-1 with TRBJ2-3; D is tentatively TRBD1 or TRBD2 (5 bases each). The length of the CDR3 is 14 residues. CDR1 SGHRS and CDR2 YFSETQ come from the germline V gene. Between the trimmed V and J ends, which lost 5 bases and 4 bases, there was a span of 14 bases. The CDR3 protein is CASRLRGESDTQYF. Here the CDR3 DNA reads TGCGCCAGCAGGCTGAGGGGAGAATCAGATACGCAGTATTTT.

In regard to this clonotype: A read error may produce the germline difference seen at one junction end. The chain couples TRBV12-3 or TRBV12-4 to TRBJ2-1, with D maybe TRBD1 (5 bases). There are 12 residues in the CDR3. The CDR3 reads CASSSGHPPGLF. The CDR3 region has the DNA TGTGCCAGCAGCTCCGGCCATCCCCCAGGGCTCTTC.

The J gene is TRBJ1-5, the V gene TRBV12-3 or TRBV12-4; weak D call: TRBD1 (5 bases). Trimming took 6 bases from V and 0 from J, leaving 18 bases between them. There are 17 residues in the CDR3. In DNA, the CDR3 is TGTGCCAGCAGCTATATCACAGGCCCCGGTAGCAATCAGCCCCAGCATTTT. This gives the protein CASSYITGPGSNQPQHF.

The sample holds a few counts of this clonotype. The chain links TRBV29-1 to TRBJ2-5; D is ambiguous. Germline V gene sequence: CDR1 SQVTM, CDR2 ANQGSEA. This CDR3 has 16 residues. V was pared by 1 base and J by 4 bases, with 19 bases between. The CDR3: CSVEAPGQEFSETQYF. The CDR3 DNA sequence: TGCAGCGTTGAAGCCCCCGGGCAGGAGTTTTCAGAGACCCAGTACTTC.

This clonotype was observed a handful of times. The V call is TRBV7-2, the J call TRBJ2-2; a weak D match, TRBD2 (6 bases). The germline V gene has CDR1 SGHTA and CDR2 FQGNSA. CDR3 length equals 12 residues. The V end was cut by 5 bases, the J end by 9 bases, with 10 bases between. The chain's CDR3 is CASSVTSRELFF. CDR3 in DNA: TGTGCCAGCAGCGTAACTAGCCGGGAGCTGTTTTTT.

This clonotype was observed once. The gene calls are TRBV10-3 and TRBJ1-1; no clear D. V lost 11 bases to trimming and J lost 0 bases, with 13 bases between them. The CDR3 loop spans 13 amino acids. The germline CDR1 and CDR2 sequences are ENHRY and SYGVKD. The CDR3 DNA reads as TGTGCCTTCAACGACGGGCTGAACACTGAAGCTTTCTTT. Its protein is CAFNDGLNTEAFF.